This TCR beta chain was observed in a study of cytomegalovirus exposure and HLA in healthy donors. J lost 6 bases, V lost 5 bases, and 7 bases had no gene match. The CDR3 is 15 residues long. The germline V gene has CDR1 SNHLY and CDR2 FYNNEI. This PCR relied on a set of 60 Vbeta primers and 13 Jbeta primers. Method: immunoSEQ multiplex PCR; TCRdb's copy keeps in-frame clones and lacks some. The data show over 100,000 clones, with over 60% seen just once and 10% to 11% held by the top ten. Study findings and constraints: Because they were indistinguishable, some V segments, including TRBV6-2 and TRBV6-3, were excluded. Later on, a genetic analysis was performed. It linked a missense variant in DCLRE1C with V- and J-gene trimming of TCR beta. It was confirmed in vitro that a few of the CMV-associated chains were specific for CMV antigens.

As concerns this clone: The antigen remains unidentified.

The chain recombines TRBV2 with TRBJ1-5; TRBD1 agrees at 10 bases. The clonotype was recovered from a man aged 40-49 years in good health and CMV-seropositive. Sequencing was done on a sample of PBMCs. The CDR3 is CASSRDRGHGQPQHF. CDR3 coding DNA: TGTGCCAGCAGTAGAGACAGGGGGCATGGTCAGCCCCAGCATTTT.